This T cell receptor (beta chain) was identified in a study of patients and donors after allogeneic stem cell transplantation. This CDR3 has 11 amino acids. Germline V gives CDR1 DFQATT, CDR2 SNEGSKA (reference sequence). Between the trimmed V and J ends, which lost 6 bases and 5 bases, there was a span of 7 bases. Only a few counts were recorded for this clonotype. Using its own MiXCR run on the RT-PCR reads, TCRdb lists one record per CDR3 protein. This sample has 100,000 to 130,000 distinct CDR3 sequences; about a third occur once, and the top ten carry more than 25%. The sample taken for sequencing was blood, either unsorted or a sorted T cell fraction (not recorded which). The source of this sequence is a human donor who was either an allogeneic HSCT recipient or a stem cell or donor lymphocyte infusion donor (not recorded which). It is not recorded whose cells these are; they may come from a transplant donor. The rearrangement joins TRBV20-1 to TRBJ2-2; D is unclear. Here the CDR3 reads CSAYGTGELFF. The CDR3 DNA is TGCAGTGCCTATGGTACCGGGGAGCTGTTTTTT.